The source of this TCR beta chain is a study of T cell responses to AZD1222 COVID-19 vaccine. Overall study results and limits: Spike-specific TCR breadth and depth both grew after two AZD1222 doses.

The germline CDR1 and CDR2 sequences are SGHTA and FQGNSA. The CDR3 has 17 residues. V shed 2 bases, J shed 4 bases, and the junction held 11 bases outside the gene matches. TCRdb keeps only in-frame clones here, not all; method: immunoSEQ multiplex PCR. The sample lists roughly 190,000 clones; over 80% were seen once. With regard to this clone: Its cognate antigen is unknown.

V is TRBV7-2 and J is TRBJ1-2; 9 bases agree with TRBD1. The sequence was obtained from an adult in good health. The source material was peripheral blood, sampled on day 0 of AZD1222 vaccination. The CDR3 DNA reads TGTGCCAGCAGCTTAAACAGGGGGCCGGGGGGCTTCTATGGCTACACCTTC. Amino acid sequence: CASSLNRGPGGFYGYTF.